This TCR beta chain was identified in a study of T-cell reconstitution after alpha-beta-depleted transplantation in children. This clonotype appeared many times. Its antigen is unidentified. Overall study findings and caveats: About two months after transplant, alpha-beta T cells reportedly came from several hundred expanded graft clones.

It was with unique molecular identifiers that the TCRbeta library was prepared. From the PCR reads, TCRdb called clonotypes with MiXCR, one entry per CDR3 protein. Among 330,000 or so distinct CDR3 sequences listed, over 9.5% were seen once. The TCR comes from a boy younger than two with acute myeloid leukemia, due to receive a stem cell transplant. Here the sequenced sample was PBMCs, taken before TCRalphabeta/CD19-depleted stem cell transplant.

CDR3 nucleotides: TGTGCCATCAGCCCGGGGGGAAGGGGTTACGAGCAGTACTTC. This gives the protein CAISPGGRGYEQYF. This rearrangement joins TRBV10-3 to TRBJ2-7, with 7 bases lining up with TRBD2. V lost 6 bases and J lost 4; bases outside the gene matches: 9. Germline assignment: CDR1 ENHRY and CDR2 SYGVKD. CDR3 length: 14 amino acids.